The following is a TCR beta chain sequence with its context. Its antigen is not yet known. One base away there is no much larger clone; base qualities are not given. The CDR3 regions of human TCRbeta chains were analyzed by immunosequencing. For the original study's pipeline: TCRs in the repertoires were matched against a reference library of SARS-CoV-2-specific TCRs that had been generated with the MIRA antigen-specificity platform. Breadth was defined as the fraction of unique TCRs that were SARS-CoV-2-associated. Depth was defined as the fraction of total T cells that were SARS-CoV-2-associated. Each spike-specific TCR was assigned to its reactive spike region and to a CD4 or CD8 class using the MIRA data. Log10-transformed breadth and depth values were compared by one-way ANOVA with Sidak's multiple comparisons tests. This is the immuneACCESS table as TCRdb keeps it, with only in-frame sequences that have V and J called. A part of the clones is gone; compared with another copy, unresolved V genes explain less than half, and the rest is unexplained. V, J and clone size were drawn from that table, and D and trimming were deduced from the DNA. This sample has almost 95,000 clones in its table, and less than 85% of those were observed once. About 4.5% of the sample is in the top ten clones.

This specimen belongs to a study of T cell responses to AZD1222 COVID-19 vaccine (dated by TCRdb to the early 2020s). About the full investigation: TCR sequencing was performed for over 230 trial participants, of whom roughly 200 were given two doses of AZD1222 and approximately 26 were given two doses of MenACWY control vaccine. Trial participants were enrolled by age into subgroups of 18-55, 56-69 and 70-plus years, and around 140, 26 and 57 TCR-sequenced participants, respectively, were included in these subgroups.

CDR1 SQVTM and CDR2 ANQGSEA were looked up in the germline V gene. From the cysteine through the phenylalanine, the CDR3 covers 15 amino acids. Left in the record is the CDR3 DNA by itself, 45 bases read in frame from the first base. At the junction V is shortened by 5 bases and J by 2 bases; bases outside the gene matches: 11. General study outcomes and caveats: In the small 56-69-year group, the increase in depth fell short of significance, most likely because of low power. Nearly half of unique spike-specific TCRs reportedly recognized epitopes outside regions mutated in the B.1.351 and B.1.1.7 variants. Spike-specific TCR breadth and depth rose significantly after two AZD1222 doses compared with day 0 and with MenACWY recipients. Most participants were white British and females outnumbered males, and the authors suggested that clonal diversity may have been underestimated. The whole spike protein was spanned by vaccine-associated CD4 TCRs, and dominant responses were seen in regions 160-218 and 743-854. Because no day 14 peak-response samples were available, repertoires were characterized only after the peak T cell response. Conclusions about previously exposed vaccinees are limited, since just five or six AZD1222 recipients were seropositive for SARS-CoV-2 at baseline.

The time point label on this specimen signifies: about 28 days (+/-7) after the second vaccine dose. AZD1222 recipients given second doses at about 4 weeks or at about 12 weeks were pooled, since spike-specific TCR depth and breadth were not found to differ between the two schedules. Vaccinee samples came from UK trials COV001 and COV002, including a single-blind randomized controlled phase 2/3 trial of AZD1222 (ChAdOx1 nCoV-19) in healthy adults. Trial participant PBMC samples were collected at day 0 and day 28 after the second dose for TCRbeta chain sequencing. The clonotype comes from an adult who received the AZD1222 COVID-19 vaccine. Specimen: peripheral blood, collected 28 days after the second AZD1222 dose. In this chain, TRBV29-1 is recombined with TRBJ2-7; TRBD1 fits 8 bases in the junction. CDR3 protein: CSVLGGQGAAYEQYF. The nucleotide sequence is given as TGCAGCGTTCTTGGGGGGCAGGGGGCGGCCTACGAGCAGTACTTC.